A selection of T cell receptor beta chains follows, all from one sample in a study of T cell changes during pregnancy in multiple sclerosis. TCRdb keeps only in-frame clones here, not all; method: immunoSEQ multiplex PCR. The repertoire holds tens of thousands of clones, with almost 90% as singletons. The sample here was peripheral blood, taken after pregnancy. All receptors derive from a female donor in good health, enrolled as a control in a pregnancy study. Both conserved end residues are part of each CDR3. The order of the fields is J gene, V gene, clone size, D gene, CDR3 DNA, CDR3 protein. The D gene is left open where the match is weak. The size entry is marked missing in some rows and otherwise reads once, few, many or a size class.

TRBJ1-6 | TRBV6-6 | NA | NA | TGTGCCAGCAGCCGGGACTTTTCTAATTCACCCCTCCACTTT | CASSRDFSNSPLHF
TRBJ1-2 | TRBV5-4 | NA | NA | TGTGCCAGCAGCTTAGAGGGGGTGAATAACTATGGCTACACCTTC | CASSLEGVNNYGYTF
TRBJ2-7 | TRBV7-2 | NA | TRBD2 | TGTGCCAGCAGCTCCCAACTAGCGGGGGGGGGTGAGCAGTACTTC | CASSSQLAGGGEQYF
TRBJ2-7 | TRBV10-1 | NA | TRBD1 | TGCGCCAGCAGTGAGTCCGGACAGGGCTCCTACGAGCAGTACTTC | CASSESGQGSYEQYF
TRBJ2-2 | TRBV7-6 | NA | TRBD1 | TGTGCCAGCAGCTTAGTGGGGACAGGGGACAACACCGGGGAGCTGTTTTTT | CASSLVGTGDNTGELFF
TRBJ2-1 | TRBV9 | NA | NA | TGTGCCAGCAGCGTAGCCGAGACGCGGGATGAGCAGTTCTTC | CASSVAETRDEQFF
TRBJ1-2 | TRBV11-2 | NA | TRBD1 | TGTGCCAGCAGCGCCCCGGACAGGGGGGAGTATGGCTACACCTTC | CASSAPDRGEYGYTF
TRBJ1-1 | TRBV7-6 | NA | TRBD1 | TGTGCCAGCAGCCAGGGCAATACAGGGGGCAGGGCTTTCTTT | CASSQGNTGGRAFF
TRBJ1-2 | TRBV4-2 | NA | NA | TGTGCCAGCAGCCAAGATCCGGGTCGAGGATATGGCTACACCTTC | CASSQDPGRGYGYTF
TRBJ1-1 | TRBV5-6 | NA | NA | TGTGCCAGCAGCTTGAGGGGTCTAGTCGGAGGGAAAAAGGACACTGAAGCTTTCTTT | CASSLRGLVGGKKDTEAFF
TRBJ1-2 | TRBV2 | NA | TRBD1 | TGTGCCAGCAGACCAGAGGGGGCCTATGGCTACACCTTC | CASRPEGAYGYTF
TRBJ2-7 | TRBV7-2 | NA | NA | TGTGCCAGCAGCTTCGACTTCACGGGCGAGCAGTACTTC | CASSFDFTGEQYF
TRBJ2-5 | TRBV7-2 | NA | TRBD2 | TGTGCCAGCAGCCATCCCCCGGGACTAGTTATCGGGGCAGAGACCCAGTACTTC | CASSHPPGLVIGAETQYF
TRBJ1-4 | TRBV10-3 | once | NA | TGTGCCATCAGTGACCGGGACAACCTGGGGGAAAAACTGTTTTTT | CAISDRDNLGEKLFF
TRBJ2-6 | TRBV27 | NA | TRBD2 | TGTGCCAGCAAGGCGGGGGGTAGCGGGGCCAACGTCCTGACTTTC | CASKAGGSGANVLTF
TRBJ2-2 | TRBV7-8 | NA | NA | TGTGCCAGCAGCTTGATGTCAGGTGGGACCGGGGAGCTGTTTTTT | CASSLMSGGTGELFF
TRBJ1-2 | TRBV27 | few | TRBD1 | TGTGCCAGCAGACAGGGGGCCTACTATGGCTACACCTTC | CASRQGAYYGYTF
TRBJ2-1 | TRBV12-5 | NA | NA | TGTGCTAGTGGTTCCGATTCGCGCCAGTTCTTC | CASGSDSRQFF
TRBJ2-5 | TRBV5-1 | NA | NA | TGCGCCAGCAGCTTGGGAGGAGGGGAGACCCAGTACTTC | CASSLGGGETQYF
TRBJ2-7 | TRBV19 | few | TRBD2 | TGTGCCAGTAGTCCGGGGACTAGCGGGAGAGAGCAGTACTTC | CASSPGTSGREQYF
TRBJ1-1 | TRBV5-4 | NA | NA | TGTGCCAGCAGCTTGTACGAGGGATTGAACACTGAAGCTTTCTTT | CASSLYEGLNTEAFF
TRBJ1-1 | TRBV19 | NA | NA | TGTGCCAGTAGTATCCCTGGGAGGAACACTGAAGCTTTCTTT | CASSIPGRNTEAFF
TRBJ1-1 | TRBV7-9 | many | TRBD1 | TGTGCCAGCAGCCAGGGACAGGGGGACACTGAAGCTTTCTTT | CASSQGQGDTEAFF
TRBJ1-2 | TRBV5-1 | NA | TRBD1 | TGCGCCAGCAGCACGGACAGGGAGTATGGCTACACCTTC | CASSTDREYGYTF
TRBJ1-6 | TRBV5-6 | few | TRBD1 | TGTGCCAGCAGCTTGATCAGGGGGCAAAATTCACCCCTCCACTTT | CASSLIRGQNSPLHF
TRBJ2-2 | TRBV27 | NA | NA | TGTGCCAGCAGTTTGCGGCTAAACACCGGGGAGCTGTTTTTT | CASSLRLNTGELFF
TRBJ2-7 | TRBV5-4 | NA | TRBD1 | TGTGCCAGCAGCTTGGGGACAGGGCCCTACGAGCAGTACTTC | CASSLGTGPYEQYF
TRBJ1-6 | TRBV10-1 | NA | NA | TGCGCCAGCAGTGAGTTGACCCGGGGGCCCCTCCACTTT | CASSELTRGPLHF
TRBJ1-4 | TRBV19 | NA | TRBD1 | TGTGCCAGTACGGGACAGGGGGCTAATGAAAAACTGTTTTTT | CASTGQGANEKLFF
TRBJ1-5 | TRBV6-4 | NA | NA | TGTGCCAGCAGTGATGGGGAGGGGGTAAGGCCCCAGCATTTT | CASSDGEGVRPQHF
TRBJ1-1 | TRBV4-3 | NA | NA | TGCGCCAGCAGCCAAGAAGGGCGGGGTGCAGGACGATTGATCGAAGCTTTCTTT | CASSQEGRGAGRLIEAFF
TRBJ2-3 | TRBV4-2 | NA | TRBD2 | TGTGCCAGCAGCCAAGAGAGGACTAGCGGCACCACAGATACGCAGTATTTT | CASSQERTSGTTDTQYF
TRBJ2-2 | TRBV5-1 | NA | TRBD1 | TGCGCCAGCAGCCCAAGGACAGGGGATACCGGGGAGCTGTTTTTT | CASSPRTGDTGELFF
TRBJ1-1 | TRBV10-3 | NA | TRBD1 | TGTGCCATCAGGGGGGACAGGGCCACTGAAGCTTTCTTT | CAIRGDRATEAFF
TRBJ1-2 | TRBV28 | NA | TRBD1 | TGTGCCAGCAGTTTCACCTTCTACAGGGGGAGCTATGGCTACACCTTC | CASSFTFYRGSYGYTF
TRBJ2-2 | TRBV5-1 | NA | TRBD1 | TGCGCCAGCAGCTCATCGACAGGGGGCCGAGGCACCGGGGAGCTGTTTTTT | CASSSSTGGRGTGELFF
TRBJ1-3 | TRBV6-6 | NA | NA | TGTGCCAGCACGGGAAGCTCTGGAAACACCATATATTTT | CASTGSSGNTIYF
TRBJ2-5 | TRBV5-4 | NA | NA | TGTGCCAGCAGCATCATAGCTGGAGAGACCCAGTACTTC | CASSIIAGETQYF
TRBJ2-3 | TRBV6-5 | NA | TRBD2 | TGTGCCAGCAGTTACCGGCTAGCGGACACAGATACGCAGTATTTT | CASSYRLADTDTQYF
TRBJ1-5 | TRBV28 | medium-sized | NA | TGTGCCAGCAGTTTAGCGCCCAGGGCGGATCAGCCCCAGCATTTT | CASSLAPRADQPQHF
TRBJ1-5 | TRBV30 | NA | NA | TGTGCCTGCCGACAGTCAGGCAATCAGCCCCAGCATTTT | CACRQSGNQPQHF
TRBJ1-6 | TRBV2 | NA | TRBD1 | TGTGCCAGCAGTGAAGGACCTAGGACAGGGCCATTCGTCAATAATTCACCCCTCCACTTT | CASSEGPRTGPFVNNSPLHF
TRBJ1-6 | TRBV19 | NA | NA | TGTGCCAGTAGTATCGATACCGGGTTTAATTCACCCCTCCACTTT | CASSIDTGFNSPLHF
TRBJ1-3 | TRBV7-6 | NA | NA | TGTGCCAGCAGCTTAAGCCCCCCTGGCAGGGCCTCTGGAAACACCATATATTTT | CASSLSPPGRASGNTIYF
TRBJ1-1 | TRBV7-2 | NA | NA | TGTGCCAGCAGCCCCGGGACATACAACACTGAAGCTTTCTTT | CASSPGTYNTEAFF
TRBJ1-1 | TRBV28 | NA | TRBD1 | TGTGCCAGCAGTTTACCAGGGGGAAGCACTGAAGCTTTCTTT | CASSLPGGSTEAFF
TRBJ2-7 | TRBV2 | NA | TRBD1 | TGTGCCAGCATCAATCCTTCAGGGGGCGGTGAGCAGTACTTC | CASINPSGGGEQYF
TRBJ2-1 | TRBV5-6 | NA | NA | TGTGCCAGCAGCCCAGCCCGGGAAAATGAGCAGTTCTTC | CASSPARENEQFF
TRBJ2-1 | TRBV20-1 | NA | NA | TGCAGTGCTAGCCTCTACAATGAGCAGTTCTTC | CSASLYNEQFF
TRBJ1-4 | TRBV30 | few | TRBD1 | TGTGCCTGGGGTGGAGGGACAGGGGCTGAAAAACTGTTTTTT | CAWGGGTGAEKLFF
TRBJ1-5 | TRBV6-6 | NA | NA | TGTGCCAGCAGTACCCCGGGAGACAATCAGCCCCAGCATTTT | CASSTPGDNQPQHF
TRBJ2-2 | TRBV19 | NA | NA | TGTGCCAGTAGTATAGTGGGGGGGCTACCGTTTTTT | CASSIVGGLPFF
TRBJ2-5 | TRBV9 | once | NA | TGTGCCAGCAGCGTAGGCCTCCTGGAGGGGCCGAGAGGAGGAGAGACCCAGTACTTC | CASSVGLLEGPRGGETQYF
TRBJ1-5 | TRBV28 | NA | NA | TGTGCCAGCAGGGTCAGCGGGGGAAGGGATCAGCCCCAGCATTTT | CASRVSGGRDQPQHF
TRBJ1-6 | TRBV5-6 | NA | NA | TGTGCCAGCAGCTTGACCGGGAATTCACCCCTCCACTTT | CASSLTGNSPLHF
TRBJ2-3 | TRBV2 | NA | TRBD2 | TGTGCCAGCAGTGACTTTCTAGCGGGGCCCCCGGATACGCAGTATTTT | CASSDFLAGPPDTQYF
TRBJ2-7 | TRBV27 | NA | TRBD1 | TGTGCCAGCAGTCTCTGGGGACAGGGAGGCGAGCAGTACTTC | CASSLWGQGGEQYF